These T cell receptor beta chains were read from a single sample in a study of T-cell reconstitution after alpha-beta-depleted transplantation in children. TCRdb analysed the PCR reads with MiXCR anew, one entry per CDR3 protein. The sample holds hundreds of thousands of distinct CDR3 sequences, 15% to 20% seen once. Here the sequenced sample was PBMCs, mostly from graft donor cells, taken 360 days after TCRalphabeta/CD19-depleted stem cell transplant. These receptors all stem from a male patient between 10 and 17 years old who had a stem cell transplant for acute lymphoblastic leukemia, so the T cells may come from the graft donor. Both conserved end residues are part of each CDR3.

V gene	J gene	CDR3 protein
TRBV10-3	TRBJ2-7	CAIRARDERIGEQYF
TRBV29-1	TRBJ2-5	CSARGDLQETQYF
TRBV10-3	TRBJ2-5	CAISESPARETQYF
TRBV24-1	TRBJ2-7	CATSDSSTGGEQYF
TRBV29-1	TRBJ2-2	CSVGFAGGTGELFF
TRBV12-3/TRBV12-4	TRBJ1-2	CASSHRNSGYGYTF
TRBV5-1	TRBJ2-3	CASSLVASGRVLAFLDATQYF
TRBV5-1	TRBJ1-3	CASSRRPGTASSGNTIYF
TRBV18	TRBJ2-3	CASSVPGGFTDTQYF
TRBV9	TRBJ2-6	CASSAPTLTYSGANVLTF
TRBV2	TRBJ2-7	CASRMNSGRATYEQYF
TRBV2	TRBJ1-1	CASSEGTINTEAFF
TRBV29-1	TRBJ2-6	CSVERAAGANVLTF
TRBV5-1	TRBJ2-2	CASSLGSTGELFF
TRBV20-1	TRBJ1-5	CSARSGAYSNQPQHF
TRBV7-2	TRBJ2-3	CASSWDEVVF
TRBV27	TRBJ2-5	CASSSLPRRETQYF
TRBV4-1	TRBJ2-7	CASSQSPTGTSAYEQYF
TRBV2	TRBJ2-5	CAGGETQYF
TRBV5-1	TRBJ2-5	CASSFNWRGKETQYF
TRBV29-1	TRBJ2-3	CSVDSVLGQYF
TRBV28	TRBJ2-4	CASEARAFLTKNIQYF
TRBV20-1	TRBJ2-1	CSARDGDRGLNEQFF
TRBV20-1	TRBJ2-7	CSARPRTSGRIYEQYF
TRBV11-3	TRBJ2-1	CASSPRVGGNNEQFF
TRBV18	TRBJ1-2	CASLTRLPYGYTF
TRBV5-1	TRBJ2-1	CASSSLAGEGNEQFF
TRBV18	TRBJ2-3	CASGPGTGGTPIHF
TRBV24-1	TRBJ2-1	CATSDPPSGSSYNEQFF
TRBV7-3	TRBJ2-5	CASSLTRGLQETQYF
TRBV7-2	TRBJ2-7	CASSLGEWSEQYF
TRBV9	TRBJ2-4	CASSVRREGLCFKVAKNIQYF
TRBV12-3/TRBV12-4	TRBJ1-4	CASSLGRGANEKLFF
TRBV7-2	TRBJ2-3	CASSFLGGGSTDTQYF
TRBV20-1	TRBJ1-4	CSARDPTELKEKLFF
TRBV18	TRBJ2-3	CASSFSGNPTDTQYF
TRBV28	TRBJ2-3	CASSFAQGLRGGDTQYF
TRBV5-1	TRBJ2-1	CASSLIARGNYNEQFF
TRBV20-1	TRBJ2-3	CSATFGRAELDTQYF
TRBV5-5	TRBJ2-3	CASSLWTSGNTDTQYF
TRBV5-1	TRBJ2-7	CASRSYFFDRAHEQYF
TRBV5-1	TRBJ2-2	CASSHRSPLAGGRTGELFF
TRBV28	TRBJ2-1	CASSGQGASYNEQFF
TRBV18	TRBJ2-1	CASSPLDLAVNEQFF
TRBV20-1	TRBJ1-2	CSASAPGRGLVGYTF
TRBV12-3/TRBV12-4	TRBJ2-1	CASSSSGTQYNEQFF
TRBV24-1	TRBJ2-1	CATTHYNEQFF
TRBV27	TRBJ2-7	CASSFQSSGSYEQYF
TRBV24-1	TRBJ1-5	CATSGIRGQPQHF
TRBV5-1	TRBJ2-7	CASRPARDRSSYEQYF
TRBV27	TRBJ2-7	CASGTGIEQYF